This T cell receptor beta chain emerged from a study of control samples from healthy donors and cancer patients. From germline, CDR1 is SGHVS and CDR2 FQNEAQ. CDR3 length equals 11 residues. Trimming took 5 bases from V and 7 from J, leaving 7 bases between them. Using immunoSEQ multiplex PCR, the repertoire was profiled, and TCRdb retains in-frame clones only, with some absent. Of some 150,000 clones listed, roughly 94% are singletons. This clone was recorded only once. V and J are TRBV7-8 and TRBJ2-3; D call uncertain. Sequencing was carried out using PBMCs. This TCR came from a man aged 55 to 70 with colorectal cancer. CDR3 amino acids: CASSPSNTQYF. The CDR3, as DNA: TGTGCCAGCAGCCCCTCAAATACGCAGTATTTT.